This note documents a single T cell receptor beta chain sequence. These data are taken from a study of PD-L1 blockade in urothelial cancer. Study-level background: Male sex and bladder-origin urothelial cancer characterized about 85% of the roughly 30 patients. Per blood sample, T cells had a median of 141,255.

As for time point: peripheral blood 6 weeks after treatment start. Sequencing used immunoSEQ multiplex PCR; TCRdb keeps in-frame clones, though not all of them. The repertoire holds around 45,000 clones, with 80% to 90% as singletons. V trimming: 4 bases; J trimming: 5 bases; junction bases outside the gene matches: 8. CDR3 size: 16 residues. CDR1 and CDR2 (germline): MDHEN, SYDVKM. The source material was PBMCs, sampled around atezolizumab (anti-PD-L1) treatment. V and J are TRBV28 and TRBJ2-2; 9 bases are shared with TRBD1. This receptor was obtained from a man in his fifties or sixties with urothelial cancer. The CDR3 loop is CASSYSTGGGTGELFF. CDR3 coding DNA: TGTGCCAGCAGTTATTCGACAGGGGGTGGTACCGGGGAGCTGTTTTTT.